The source of this T cell receptor beta chain is a study of blood T cell repertoires in COVID-19. Turning to the study itself: Samples taken during acute and convalescent COVID-19 were collected in the United States, Italy and Spain. PBMCs, B-cell-depleted T cells, or T cells provided the cDNA or gDNA that made up the material.

In the authors' methods: From reference gene primer amplification, estimates of nucleated cell counts were derived. This table comes from immunoSEQ multiplex PCR, and its TCRdb copy is limited to in-frame clones, with some not included. Clonal size and the V and J genes are those of that table, whereas D and trimming came from the DNA. Of about 66,000 clones in the sample, 65% to 90% were seen once. The CDR3 length is 11 residues. Trimming took off 6 bases at V and 10 bases at J, with 12 bases between the two ends. Germline V gene data show CDR1 as SNHLY and CDR2 as FYNNEI. The gene calls are TRBV2 and TRBJ1-1, with D possibly TRBD1 on 5 matching bases. The clonotype was recovered from a man in his sixties with acute or convalescent COVID-19. Sequenced input: peripheral blood. The CDR3 protein is CASRLGEVAFF. Written as DNA, the CDR3 is TGTGCCAGCAGACTAGGGGAGGTAGCTTTCTTT.